The 8 T cell receptor beta chains reported below all come from one sample, sequenced in a study of T cells in Graves' hyperthyroidism and ophthalmopathy. RNA transcripts served as the template for amplifying TCR beta CDR3 regions. The primer set for the first-round RT-PCR of the TCR CDR3 was HTBI. MiXCR was run by TCRdb on the multiplex PCR reads, yielding one entry per CDR3 protein. In the table there are roughly 260,000 distinct CDR3 sequences, roughly 15% of which are singletons. Sequenced material: blood. Receptor source: a middle-aged woman with Graves' hyperthyroidism that later progressed to Graves' ophthalmopathy.

To note about this clonotype: This could be a read error, since a much larger clone is one nucleotide away. This sequence joins TRBV5-4 and TRBJ2-4, with D uncertain. CDR1 SGHNT and CDR2 YYREEE come from the germline V gene (reference sequence). The CDR3 is made up of 14 amino acids. CDR3 bases: TGTACCAGCAGCGACTGGAAAGCCAAAAACATTCAGTACTTC. Translating gives CTSSDWKAKNIQYF.

The V call is TRBV4-2, the J call TRBJ2-1, with D possibly matching TRBD2 (6 bases). The CDR3 consists of 18 residues. Germline loops: CDR1 LGHNA, CDR2 YNFKEQ. V lost 4 bases and J 2 bases, leaving 21 bases between the germline ends. CDR3: CASSPPAGSLDPYNEQFF. The CDR3 nucleotides read TGTGCCAGCAGCCCTCCCGCGGGGAGTTTAGATCCCTACAATGAGCAGTTCTTC.

The rearrangement links TRBV11-2 to TRBJ1-1; TRBD1 matches at 7 bases. Germline V gives CDR1 SGHAT, CDR2 FQNNGV. The CDR3 has 17 amino acids. J was trimmed by 0 bases and V by 0 bases; bases with no gene match: 7. CDR3 residues: CASSLDQGVKMNTEAFF. CDR3 sequence (DNA): TGTGCCAGCAGCTTAGATCAGGGGGTCAAAATGAACACTGAAGCTTTCTTT.

This clonotype was seen many times. V is TRBV4-1 and J is TRBJ2-7; TRBD1 aligns across 7 bases. The CDR3 totals 16 residues. CDR1 is MGHRA, CDR2 YSYEKL, per germline. V lost 4 bases, J lost 5 bases, and 14 bases stayed unmatched. The CDR3 sequence is CASSPPSTGSPHEQYF. DNA of the CDR3: TGCGCCAGCAGCCCACCTTCGACAGGGTCCCCCCACGAGCAGTACTTC.

This clonotype was seen many times. The rearrangement joins TRBV6-1 to TRBJ1-4; 7 bases map to TRBD1. Germline V gene sequence: CDR1 MNHNS, CDR2 SASEGT. CDR3 length: 13 amino acids. Trimming cost V 8 bases and J 6 bases; bases outside gene matches: 6. The CDR3 protein is CASYRDSYEKLFF. The CDR3 nucleotides are TGTGCCAGCTACCGGGACAGTTATGAAAAACTGTTTTTT.

This clonotype was detected many times. The chain has TRBV7-9 and TRBJ2-1; 10 nucleotides align to TRBD2. Looked up from germline, CDR1 is SEHNR and CDR2 is FQNEAQ (reference sequence). With 2 bases clipped from V and 7 bases from J, the junction kept 11 bases outside the gene matches. CDR3 length equals 17 residues. CDR3 in DNA: TGTGCCAGCAGCTTATTCGGAGGGCTAGCGGGAGTGAATGAGCAGTTCTTC. This translates into CASSLFGGLAGVNEQFF.

The chain couples TRBV7-3 to TRBJ2-1; TRBD1 matches 12 bases. The V gene end was trimmed by 4 bases and the J gene end by 8 bases; junction bases not matched to a gene: 3. The CDR3 covers 14 residues. Germline values: CDR1 SGHTA, CDR2 FQGTGA. The CDR3 DNA follows: TGTGCCAGCAGCTCGGGACAGGGGGCAGATGAGCAGTTCTTC. Encoded protein: CASSSGQGADEQFF.

This clonotype was recorded many times. This chain connects TRBV7-9 to TRBJ2-2; 11 bases are shared with TRBD1. The germline V gene has CDR1 SEHNR and CDR2 FQNEAQ (reference sequence). Trimming at V came to 5 bases and at J to 3 bases, leaving 8 bases not matched to a gene. This CDR3 has 17 residues. The CDR3 region is CASSGRDRGWDTGELFF. The CDR3 DNA reads as TGTGCCAGCAGCGGACGGGACAGGGGGTGGGACACCGGGGAGCTGTTTTTT.